These T cell receptor beta chains were read from a single sample in a study of blood T cell repertoires in COVID-19. Libraries were prepared by immunoSEQ multiplex PCR; TCRdb keeps only in-frame clonotypes and omits some of them. Here the sample spans about 410,000 clones, over 75% being singletons. The sample consisted of peripheral blood. The receptor source for this set is a woman in her thirties or forties with COVID-19, enrolled during active disease. The CDR3 runs from the conserved cysteine through the conserved F or W. The D gene is left open where the match is weak. Clone size is given for some rows only: seen once, a few or many times, or a class if the clone is expanded.

>-|TRBV6-5|TRBJ1-2|TRBD1
CASSRDRGSDGYTF
TGTGCCAGCAGTCGGGACAGGGGGAGTGATGGCTACACCTTC
>-|TRBV2|TRBJ1-1|-
CASSGLGMRNTEAFF
TGTGCCAGCAGTGGGCTGGGCATGCGGAACACTGAAGCTTTCTTT
>-|TRBV4-3|TRBJ1-4|-
CASSTLPNEKLFF
TGCGCCAGCAGCACACTACCTAATGAAAAACTGTTTTTT
>-|TRBV7-2|TRBJ2-1|TRBD2
CASGPGGPGYNEQFF
TGTGCCAGCGGGCCGGGAGGGCCGGGGTACAATGAGCAGTTCTTC
>-|TRBV6-5|TRBJ1-2|-
CASSLQHPPNYGYTF
TGTGCCAGCAGCCTACAGCACCCACCGAACTATGGCTACACCTTC
>once|TRBV6-2/TRBV6-3|TRBJ2-1|-
CASSFPTGITPSSYNEQFF
TGTGCCAGCAGTTTTCCGACAGGAATCACCCCCAGCTCCTACAATGAGCAGTTCTTC
>-|TRBV2|TRBJ1-1|-
CATSRELNTEAFF
TGTGCCACCTCCCGCGAGCTTAACACTGAAGCTTTCTTT
>-|TRBV3-1/TRBV3-2|TRBJ2-1|-
CASSPTGAYNEQFF
TGTGCCAGCAGCCCCACGGGGGCCTACAATGAGCAGTTCTTC
>-|TRBV4-2|TRBJ2-1|TRBD1
CASSLGGGRNEQFF
TGTGCCAGCAGTTTAGGGGGCGGTAGGAATGAGCAGTTCTTC
>once|TRBV7-2|TRBJ1-5|-
CASSASAGYNQPQHF
TGTGCCAGCAGCGCCTCAGCAGGGTACAATCAGCCCCAGCATTTT
>-|TRBV3-1/TRBV3-2|TRBJ2-3|TRBD2
CASSMVGGRGTDTQYF
TGTGCCAGCAGCATGGTGGGCGGGAGAGGGACAGATACGCAGTATTTT
>-|TRBV6-5|TRBJ2-1|-
CASRDRHYSYNEQFF
TGTGCCAGCAGGGATAGGCACTACTCCTACAATGAGCAGTTCTTC
>-|TRBV6-1|TRBJ1-1|-
CASSAEDRFFMNTEAFF
TGTGCCAGCAGTGCTGAGGACAGATTTTTCATGAACACTGAAGCTTTCTTT